This TCR beta chain came from a study of radiotherapy plus CTLA-4 blockade in lung cancer. Turning to the study itself: Objective responses were observed in around 17% of patients, and disease control was achieved by around 31%.

This clone was observed a few times. Some clones are missing from TCRdb's copy, which holds only in-frame ones; the method was immunoSEQ multiplex PCR. Of about 120,000 clones in the sample, 85% to 90% were seen once. V shed 3 bases and J shed 0 bases, with 14 bases lying between them. CDR1 and CDR2 from the germline V gene are WSHSY and SAAADI. CDR3 length equals 17 residues. The sequencing used peripheral blood, collected from a patient treated with radiotherapy plus ipilimumab. The chain joins TRBV10-2 to TRBJ1-4; D perhaps matches TRBD1 (5 bases). This TCR was sampled from a human donor with non-small cell lung cancer that progressed on radiotherapy plus ipilimumab. As DNA, the CDR3 is TGCGCCAGCAGTGAAACAAGAGGGGTTCCAACTAATGAAAAACTGTTTTTT. It specifies CASSETRGVPTNEKLFF.